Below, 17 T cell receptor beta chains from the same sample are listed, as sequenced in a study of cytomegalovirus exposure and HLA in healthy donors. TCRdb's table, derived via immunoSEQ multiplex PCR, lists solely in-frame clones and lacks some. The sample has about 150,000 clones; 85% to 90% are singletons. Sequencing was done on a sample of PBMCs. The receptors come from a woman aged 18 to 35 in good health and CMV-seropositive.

The CDR3 coding sequence is TGTGCCAGCAGCGGGCTAGCGGGGAGCACAGATACGCAGTATTTT. Its protein product is CASSGLAGSTDTQYF. The chain carries TRBV9 and TRBJ2-3; TRBD2 agrees at 9 bases. The ends lost 3 bases at V and 0 bases at J; junction bases unmatched: 2. This CDR3 has 15 amino acids. Per germline, CDR1 SGDLS and CDR2 YYNGEE.

The CDR3 bases are TGTGCCAGCAGCTTATTTAGGGAGTCGGGCTATGGCTACACCTTC. Amino acids: CASSLFRESGYGYTF. The chain joins TRBV7-8 to TRBJ1-2; D is ambiguous. CDR3 size: 15 residues. Germline CDR1 is SGHVS and CDR2 is FQNEAQ. The ends were cut back, 2 bases at V and 4 bases at J, with 14 bases in the middle.

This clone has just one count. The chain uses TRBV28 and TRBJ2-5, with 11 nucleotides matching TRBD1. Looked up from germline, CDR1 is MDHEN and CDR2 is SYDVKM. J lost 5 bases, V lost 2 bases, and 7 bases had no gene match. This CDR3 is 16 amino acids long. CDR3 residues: CASSLIGTGGRETQYF. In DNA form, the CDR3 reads TGTGCCAGCAGTTTAATAGGGACAGGGGGTCGGGAGACCCAGTACTTC.

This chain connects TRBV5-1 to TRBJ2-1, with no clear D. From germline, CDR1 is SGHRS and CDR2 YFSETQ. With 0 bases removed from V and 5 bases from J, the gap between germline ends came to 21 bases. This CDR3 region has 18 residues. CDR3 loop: CASSLVASAQRTHNEQFF. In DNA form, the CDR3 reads TGCGCCAGCAGCTTGGTTGCGAGCGCGCAAAGAACCCACAATGAGCAGTTCTTC.

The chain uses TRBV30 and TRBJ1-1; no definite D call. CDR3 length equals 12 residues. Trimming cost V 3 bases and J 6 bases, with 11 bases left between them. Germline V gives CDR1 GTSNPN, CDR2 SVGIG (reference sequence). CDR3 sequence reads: CAWRTNFAEAFF. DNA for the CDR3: TGTGCCTGGAGAACCAACTTCGCTGAAGCTTTCTTT.

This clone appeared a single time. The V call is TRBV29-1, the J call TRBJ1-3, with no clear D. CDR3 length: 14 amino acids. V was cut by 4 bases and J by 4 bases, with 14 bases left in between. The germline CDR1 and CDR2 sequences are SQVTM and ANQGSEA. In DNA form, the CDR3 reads TGCAGCGTTGGTGGTATTGGAGCCGGAAACACCATATATTTT. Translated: CSVGGIGAGNTIYF.

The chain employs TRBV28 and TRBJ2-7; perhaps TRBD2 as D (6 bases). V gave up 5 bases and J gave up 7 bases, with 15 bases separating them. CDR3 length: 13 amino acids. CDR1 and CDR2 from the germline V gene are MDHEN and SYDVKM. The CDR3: CASSPSRDWEQYF. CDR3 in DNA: TGTGCCAGCAGTCCAAGTAGGGACTGGGAGCAGTACTTC.

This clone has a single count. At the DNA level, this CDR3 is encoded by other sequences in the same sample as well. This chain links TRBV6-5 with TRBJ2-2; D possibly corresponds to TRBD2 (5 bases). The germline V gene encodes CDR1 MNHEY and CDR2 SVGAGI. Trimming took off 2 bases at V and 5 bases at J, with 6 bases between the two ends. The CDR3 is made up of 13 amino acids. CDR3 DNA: TGTGCCAGCAGTTACGGGAGTACCGGGGAGCTGTTTTTT. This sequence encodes CASSYGSTGELFF.

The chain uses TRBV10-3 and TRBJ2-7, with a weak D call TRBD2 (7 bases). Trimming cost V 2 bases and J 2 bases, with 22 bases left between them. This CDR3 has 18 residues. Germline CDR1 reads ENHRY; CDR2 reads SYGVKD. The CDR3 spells CAISEGYGGGSMPYEQYF. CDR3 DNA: TGTGCCATCAGTGAGGGATATGGGGGCGGGAGTATGCCCTACGAGCAGTACTTC.

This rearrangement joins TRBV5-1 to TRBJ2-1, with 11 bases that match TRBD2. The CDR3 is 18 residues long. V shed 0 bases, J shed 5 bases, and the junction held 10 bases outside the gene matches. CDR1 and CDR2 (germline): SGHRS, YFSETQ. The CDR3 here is CASSLVPLLAGEDNEQFF. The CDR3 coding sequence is TGCGCCAGCAGCTTGGTTCCCTTACTAGCGGGAGAGGACAATGAGCAGTTCTTC.

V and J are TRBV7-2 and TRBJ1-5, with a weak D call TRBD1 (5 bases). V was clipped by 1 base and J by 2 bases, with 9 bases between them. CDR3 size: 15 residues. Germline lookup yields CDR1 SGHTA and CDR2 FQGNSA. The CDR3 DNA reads TGTGCCAGCAGCTTAGAGGGGACTCGCAATCAGCCCCAGCATTTT. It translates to CASSLEGTRNQPQHF.

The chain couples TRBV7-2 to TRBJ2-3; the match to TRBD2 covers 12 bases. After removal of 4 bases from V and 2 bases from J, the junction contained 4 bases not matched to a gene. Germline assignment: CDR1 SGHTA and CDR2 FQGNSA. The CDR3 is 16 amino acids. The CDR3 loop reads CASSYRTSGNTDTQYF. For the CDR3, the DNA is TGTGCCAGCAGCTACCGGACTAGCGGGAACACAGATACGCAGTATTTT.

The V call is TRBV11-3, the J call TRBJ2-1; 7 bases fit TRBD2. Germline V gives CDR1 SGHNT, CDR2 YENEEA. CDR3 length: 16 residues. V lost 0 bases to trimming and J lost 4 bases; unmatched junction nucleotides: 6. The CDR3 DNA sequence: TGTGCCAGCAGCTTAGATGGCGGGGGACGTTACAATGAGCAGTTCTTC. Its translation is CASSLDGGGRYNEQFF.

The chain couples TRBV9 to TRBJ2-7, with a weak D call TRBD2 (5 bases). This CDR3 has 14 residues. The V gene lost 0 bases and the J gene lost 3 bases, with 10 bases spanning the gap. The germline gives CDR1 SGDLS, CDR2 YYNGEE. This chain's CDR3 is CASSVDVANYEQYF. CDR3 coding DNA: TGTGCCAGCAGCGTAGATGTAGCGAACTACGAGCAGTACTTC. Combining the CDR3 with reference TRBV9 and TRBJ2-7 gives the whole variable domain DSGVTQTPKHLITATGQRVTLRCSPRSGDLSVYWYQQSLDQGLQFLIQYYNGEERAKGNILERFSAQQFPDLHSELNLSSLELGDSALYFCASSVDVANYEQYFGPGTRLTVT.

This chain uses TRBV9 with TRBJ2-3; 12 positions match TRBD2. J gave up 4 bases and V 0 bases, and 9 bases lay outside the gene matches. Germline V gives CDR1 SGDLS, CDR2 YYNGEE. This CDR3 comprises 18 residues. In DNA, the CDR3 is TGTGCCAGCAGCGTAGAGGTGACTAGCGGGAGAGGTGCAGATACGCAGTATTTT. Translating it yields CASSVEVTSGRGADTQYF. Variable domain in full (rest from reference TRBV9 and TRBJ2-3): DSGVTQTPKHLITATGQRVTLRCSPRSGDLSVYWYQQSLDQGLQFLIQYYNGEERAKGNILERFSAQQFPDLHSELNLSSLELGDSALYFCASSVEVTSGRGADTQYFGPGTRLTVL.

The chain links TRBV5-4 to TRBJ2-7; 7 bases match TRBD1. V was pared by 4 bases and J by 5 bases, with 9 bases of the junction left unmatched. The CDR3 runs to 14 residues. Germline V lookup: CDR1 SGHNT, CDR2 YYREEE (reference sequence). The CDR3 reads CASSRGDRDHEQYF. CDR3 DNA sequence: TGTGCCAGCAGCCGGGGCGACAGGGACCACGAGCAGTACTTC. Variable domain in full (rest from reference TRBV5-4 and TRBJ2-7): ETGVTQSPTHLIKTRGQQVTLRCSSQSGHNTVSWYQQALGQGPQFIFQYYREEENGRGNFPPRFSGLQFPNYSSELNVNALELDDSALYLCASSRGDRDHEQYFGPGTRLTVT.

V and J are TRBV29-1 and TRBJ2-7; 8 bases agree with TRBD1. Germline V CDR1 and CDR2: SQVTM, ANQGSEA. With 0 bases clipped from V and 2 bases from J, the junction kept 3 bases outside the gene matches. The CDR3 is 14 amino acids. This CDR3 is CSVEDRQGTYEQYF. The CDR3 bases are TGCAGCGTTGAAGATAGACAGGGGACCTACGAGCAGTACTTC.